This TCR beta chain was observed in a study of human T cells and chemical hapten exposure. Broader study findings: The study found expanded TCRs formed significantly more large CDR3 similarity clusters than controls.

This clonotype was seen a few times. The antigen is unknown. Study processing details: TCRs per sample had a median of around 96,000 and ranged from about 23,224 to 750,000. One entry per CDR3 protein, called by TCRdb with MiXCR from the RACE reads. It is TCRdb's table, rather than the study itself, that gives the V and J calls and clone size. The sample lists roughly 380,000 distinct CDR3 sequences; around 5.5% were seen once. Described time point: pre-sensitization, week 0. The treatment was: therapeutic diphenylcyclopropenone sensitization with weekly scalp DPC. Sequenced material: whole blood, taken in connection with sensitization to the hapten diphenylcyclopropenone (DPC). This sequence originates from a woman aged 45-60 years with alopecia areata. Some clones in this sample may be carry-over from other donors' samples.

CDR3 sequence: CAFGTGAPEQYF. The CDR3 DNA reads TGTGCCTTTGGGACAGGGGCCCCCGAGCAGTACTTC. The chain carries TRBV30 and TRBJ2-7, with 10 bases aligning to TRBD1. The J segment lost 6 bases and the V segment lost 7 bases, leaving 6 bases of the junction unmatched. Looked up from germline, CDR1 is GTSNPN and CDR2 is SVGIG (reference sequence). This CDR3 contains 12 residues.